Presented here are 15 T cell receptor beta chains from one specimen sequenced in a study of blood T cells in healthy people across ages. Combining a sample-barcoded 5' primer with a J-beta primer mix, a second PCR ran for roughly 7 to 11 cycles. TCRdb processed the 5' RACE reads anew with MiXCR; each CDR3 protein has one entry. The sample yields approximately 690,000 distinct CDR3 sequences, about 43% seen once. The sample was blood. Receptor source: a man older than 75 in good health.

This clonotype was picked up a small number of times. The V gene is TRBV29-1, the J gene TRBJ1-1, with D possibly being TRBD1 (5 bases). The germline V and J ends were trimmed by 7 bases and 4 bases, with 19 bases remaining between them. Per the germline V gene, CDR1 is SQVTM and CDR2 is ANQGSEA. The CDR3 extends over 14 amino acids. DNA for the CDR3: TGCAGCGGCCTCAGGGCAGGCTTGGGCACTGAAGCTTTCTTT. Protein: CSGLRAGLGTEAFF.

This clonotype was observed many times. The chain has TRBV6-2 or TRBV6-3 and TRBJ2-5, with D maybe TRBD1 (6 bases). The CDR3 is 16 residues long. Germline CDR1 and CDR2: MNHEY and SVGEGT. Trimming shortened V by 6 bases and J by 5 bases, and 22 bases separated the two germline ends. CDR3 sequence (DNA): TGTGCCAGCAGACGCCTGACGGCAGGGGCGCATGAGACCCAGTACTTC. Its protein product is CASRRLTAGAHETQYF.

This chain joins TRBV7-3 and TRBJ2-7, with D possibly being TRBD1 or TRBD2 (5 bases each). The CDR3 loop spans 14 amino acids. CDR1 is SGHTA, CDR2 FQGTGA, per germline. V shed 5 bases and J shed 4 bases, with 15 bases lying between them. CDR3 in amino acids: CASSPAHGGYEQYF. Here the CDR3 DNA reads TGTGCCAGCAGCCCCGCTCATGGGGGTTACGAGCAGTACTTC.

The chain has TRBV6-5 and TRBJ2-1; TRBD2 matches 10 bases. V shed 6 bases and J 4 bases; nucleotides not matched to a gene: 9. The CDR3 has 16 amino acids. Germline V gene sequence: CDR1 MNHEY, CDR2 SVGAGI. This CDR3 reads CASSRGLAGDYNEQFF. The CDR3 DNA sequence: TGTGCCAGCAGCCGAGGGCTAGCGGGGGATTACAATGAGCAGTTCTTC.

The chain is built from TRBV4-2 and TRBJ2-3, with 7 nucleotides matching TRBD2. The CDR3 has 15 residues. V shed 3 bases, J shed 2 bases, and the junction held 5 bases outside the gene matches. Germline V lookup: CDR1 LGHNA, CDR2 YNFKEQ. Written as DNA, the CDR3 is TGTGCCAGCAGCCAGAGCACTAGCGACACAGATACGCAGTATTTT. Its translation is CASSQSTSDTDTQYF.

The genes are TRBV4-1 and TRBJ2-5, with 7 bases matching TRBD2. The CDR3 length is 14 residues. Trimming removed 3 bases from V and 0 bases from J; junction bases left unmatched: 1. CDR1 and CDR2 (germline): MGHRA, YSYEKL. The CDR3 here is CASSQRGNQETQYF. The CDR3 coding sequence is TGCGCCAGCAGCCAGCGGGGGAACCAAGAGACCCAGTACTTC.

This rearrangement joins TRBV18 to TRBJ2-2; no clear D gene. The CDR3 spans 14 residues. The V and J ends lost 0 bases and 3 bases respectively, with 5 bases between them. Germline CDR1 reads KGHSH; CDR2 reads LQKENI. CDR3 protein: CASSPPTYTGELFF. CDR3 nucleotides: TGTGCCAGCTCACCACCGACATACACCGGGGAGCTGTTTTTT.

As DNA, the CDR3 is TGTGCCAGCAGCCCAGCGGCGGGGAACCCTAGCACAGATACGCAGTATTTT. Amino acid sequence: CASSPAAGNPSTDTQYF. The rearrangement links TRBV7-2 to TRBJ2-3; TRBD2 is a possible D gene (6 bases). V was cut by 5 bases and J by 0 bases, with 18 bases left in between. CDR3 length equals 17 residues. Germline-derived CDR1 and CDR2 are SGHTA and FQGNSA.

This clonotype was picked up a small number of times. The chain combines TRBV28 with TRBJ2-7; D is ambiguous. V was shortened by 3 bases and J by 9 bases, with 15 bases between the two germline ends. Germline-derived CDR1 and CDR2 are MDHEN and SYDVKM. This CDR3 is 13 amino acids long. The CDR3 spells CASSLPRPSVQYF. The CDR3 nucleotides read TGTGCCAGCAGTTTGCCAAGGCCATCTGTGCAGTACTTC.

This clonotype was counted between two and nine times. CDR3 in DNA: TGTGCCAGCAGTTACTCCTCGGCCTCGGGAAATGGCTACACCTTC. Protein sequence: CASSYSSASGNGYTF. The rearrangement uses TRBV6-5 and TRBJ1-2; no definite D call. Trimming took 0 bases from V and 6 from J, leaving 14 bases between them. The CDR3 runs 15 residues. Germline V CDR1 and CDR2: MNHEY, SVGAGI.

The gene calls are TRBV29-1 and TRBJ2-5, with D perhaps TRBD1 (7 bases). The CDR3 is 14 amino acids. Germline CDR1 SQVTM, CDR2 ANQGSEA. The ends were cut back, 0 bases at V and 5 bases at J, with 13 bases in the middle. CDR3 residues: CSVEDQGGLETQYF. The CDR3 region has the DNA TGCAGCGTTGAAGATCAGGGGGGCTTGGAGACCCAGTACTTC.

This CDR3 is CASKWGGPYEQYF. CDR3 sequence (DNA): TGTGCCAGCAAATGGGGGGGACCCTACGAGCAGTACTTC. V is TRBV7-2 and J is TRBJ2-7, with 7 bases aligning to TRBD2. The junction had 5 bases not matched to a gene; V was cut back by 7 bases and J by 2 bases. The CDR3 covers 13 residues. Germline V lookup: CDR1 SGHTA, CDR2 FQGNSA.

This chain joins TRBV5-6 and TRBJ1-2; D ambiguous. Deletions cut 4 bases from V and 1 base from J, with 8 bases between. Germline V CDR1 and CDR2: SGHDT, YYEEEE. CDR3 size: 13 residues. The chain's CDR3 is CASSGTINYGYTF. The CDR3 coding sequence is TGTGCCAGCAGCGGTACAATTAACTATGGCTACACCTTC.

Many counts were recorded for this clonotype. The chain employs TRBV5-1 and TRBJ2-7; possible D gene TRBD2, 6 bases. Per germline, CDR1 SGHRS and CDR2 YFSETQ. This CDR3 region has 15 residues. The V and J ends lost 7 bases and 2 bases respectively, with 19 bases between them. The DNA of the CDR3 is TGCGCCAGCCGCATCGGGCGGGACTCTCCCTACGAGCAGTACTTC. Residues: CASRIGRDSPYEQYF.

CDR3 bases: TGTGCCAGCAGGGGACAGGGGAACAATCAGCCCCAGCATTTT. Protein product: CASRGQGNNQPQHF. V and J are TRBV2 and TRBJ1-5; 10 bases agree with TRBD1. The germline V gene has CDR1 SNHLY and CDR2 FYNNEI. CDR3 length: 14 residues. With 6 bases clipped from V and 3 bases from J, the junction kept 2 bases outside the gene matches.